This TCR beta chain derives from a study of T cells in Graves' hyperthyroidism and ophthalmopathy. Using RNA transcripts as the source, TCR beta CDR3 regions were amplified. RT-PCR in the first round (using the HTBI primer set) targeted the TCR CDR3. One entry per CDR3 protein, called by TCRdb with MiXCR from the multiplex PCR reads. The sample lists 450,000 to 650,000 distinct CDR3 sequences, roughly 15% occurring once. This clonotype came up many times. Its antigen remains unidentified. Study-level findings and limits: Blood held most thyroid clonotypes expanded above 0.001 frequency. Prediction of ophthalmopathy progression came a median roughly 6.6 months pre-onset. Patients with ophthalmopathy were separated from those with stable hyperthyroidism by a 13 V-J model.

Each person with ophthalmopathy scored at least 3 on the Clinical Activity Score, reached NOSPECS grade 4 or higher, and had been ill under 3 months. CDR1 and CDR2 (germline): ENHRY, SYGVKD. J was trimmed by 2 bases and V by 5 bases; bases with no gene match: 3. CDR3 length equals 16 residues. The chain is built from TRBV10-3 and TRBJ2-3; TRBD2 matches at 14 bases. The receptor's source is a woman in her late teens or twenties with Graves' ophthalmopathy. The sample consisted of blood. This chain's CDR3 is CAISPGLAGVTDTQYF. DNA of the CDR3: TGTGCCATCAGTCCGGGACTAGCGGGGGTCACAGATACGCAGTATTTT.